One TCR beta chain is described in this entry. Its antigen is undetermined. Some clones are missing from TCRdb's copy, which holds only in-frame ones; the method was immunoSEQ multiplex PCR. The repertoire holds about 130,000 clones, with 88% as singletons. This sample is drawn from a study of T cell responses to AZD1222 COVID-19 vaccine. Points from the study as a whole: Seropositive status at baseline applied to only a handful of AZD1222 recipients. Reportedly, nearly half of unique spike TCRs recognized epitopes outside B.1.351/B.1.1.7 mutations.

Germline V lookup: CDR1 DFQATT, CDR2 SNEGSKA (reference sequence). The CDR3 contains 15 residues. J lost 4 bases, V lost 3 bases, and 9 bases had no gene match. This chain joins TRBV20-1 and TRBJ2-3; 8 bases are a match to TRBD1. The starting material was peripheral blood, obtained on day 0 of MenACWY control vaccination. The origin of this receptor is an adult in good health. DNA of the CDR3: TGCAGTGCTAGTTCGGCGGCGACAGGGGCAGATACGCAGTATTTT. This sequence encodes CSASSAATGADTQYF.